The text below deals with one T cell receptor beta chain. Each sample came from a Caucasian adult donor living in Nashville, Tennessee. Researchers drew on some 97 million PBMCs for genomic DNA from unsorted samples. This sample was included in a study of shared clonotypes between healthy human individuals. Genomic DNA of each subset was evenly split across several immunoSEQ plates. About 280 ng DNA, about 30,000 T cell genomes, went into unsorted PBMC replicate PCRs. Clones were read by immunoSEQ multiplex PCR, and TCRdb kept only the in-frame ones, dropping some. The data contain about 560,000 clones, around 77% of them singletons. Germline CDR1 is MRHNA and CDR2 is SNTAGT. Trimming cost V 5 bases and J 1 base; bases outside gene matches: 7. This CDR3 contains 17 residues.

The chain uses TRBV6-4 and TRBJ2-1, with 11 bases identical to TRBD1. The clonotype was recovered from a woman between 40 and 55 years old in good health. Some clones in this sample may be carry-over from other donors' samples. The sample consisted of PBMCs. The CDR3 DNA reads as TGTGCCAGCAGTCTCCATGGGACAGGGGGTTCCTACAATGAGCAGTTCTTC. As protein: CASSLHGTGGSYNEQFF.